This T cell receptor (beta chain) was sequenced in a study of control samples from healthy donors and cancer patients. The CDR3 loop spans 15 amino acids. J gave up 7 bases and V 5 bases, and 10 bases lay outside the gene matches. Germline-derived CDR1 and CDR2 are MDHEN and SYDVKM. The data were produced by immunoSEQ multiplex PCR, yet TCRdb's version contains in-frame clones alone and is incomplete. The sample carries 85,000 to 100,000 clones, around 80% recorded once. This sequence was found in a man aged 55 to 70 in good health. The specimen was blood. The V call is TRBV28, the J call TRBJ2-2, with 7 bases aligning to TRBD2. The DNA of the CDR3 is TGTGCCAGCAGTCAGCGGGGTTATAGCGGCGGGGAGCTGTTTTTT. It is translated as CASSQRGYSGGELFF.